These T cell receptor beta chains were read from a single sample in a study of cytomegalovirus exposure and HLA in healthy donors. Here immunoSEQ multiplex PCR was the method, and the copy in TCRdb shows in-frame clones only, minus some. Counted here are over 90,000 clones, around 73% occurring once; the ten biggest clones make up over 3%. The sample taken for sequencing was PBMCs. These receptors all stem from a man aged 35-49 years in good health and CMV-seronegative. CDR3s include the opening cysteine and the closing phenylalanine or tryptophan. D genes are given only for firm matches. Not all rows give a size; the values are once, few, many and, for expanded clones, a class.

>TRBV6-5|.|once|TRBJ1-5
TGTGCCAGCAGTTACTCGAACAGGGAAGATCAGCCCCAGCATTTT
CASSYSNREDQPQHF
>TRBV10-2|TRBD2|few|TRBJ2-7
TGCGCCAGCAGCGGGACTAGCGGGGGACCCGAGCAGTACTTC
CASSGTSGGPEQYF
>TRBV6-5|TRBD2|.|TRBJ2-3
TGTGCCAGCAGACGCGCGGGGGAGGCAGATACGCAGTATTTT
CASRRAGEADTQYF
>TRBV28|TRBD2|.|TRBJ2-3
TGTGCCAGCCTGGGTGGGGGGGTCGATACGCAGTATTTT
CASLGGGVDTQYF
>TRBV25-1|.|.|TRBJ1-1
TGTGCCAGCAGTGAATCAGGGGTCTCAGCTGAAGCTTTCTTT
CASSESGVSAEAFF
>TRBV7-9|TRBD1|.|TRBJ1-1
TGTGCCAGCAGCCAGAGGGGGACAGGGAAGAACACTGAAGCTTTCTTT
CASSQRGTGKNTEAFF
>TRBV5-1|TRBD1|.|TRBJ1-1
TGCGCCAGCAGCTTGGCCGGCAGGGGGATCACTGAAGCTTTCTTT
CASSLAGRGITEAFF
>TRBV29-1|TRBD1|once|TRBJ2-7
TGCAGCGTCGAGTTGGGACAGGGGGGCGAGCAGTACTTC
CSVELGQGGEQYF
>TRBV29-1|TRBD1|.|TRBJ2-7
TGCAGCGTTGCCGCCTACCCCGGGACAGGGGACGAGCAGTACTTC
CSVAAYPGTGDEQYF
>TRBV7-9|.|few|TRBJ1-3
TGTGCCAGCAGCCCAGGACTTTTCTCTGGAAACACCATATATTTT
CASSPGLFSGNTIYF
>TRBV10-3|.|.|TRBJ1-5
TGTGCCATCAGTCCGGGACATTATAATCAGCCCCAGCATTTT
CAISPGHYNQPQHF
>TRBV2|.|.|TRBJ2-5
TGTGCCAGCATAGCCCTTCGCGGGGATGCGAAGACCCAGTACTTC
CASIALRGDAKTQYF
>TRBV7-2|.|.|TRBJ2-3
TGTGCCAGCAGCCTACGCACAGATACGCAGTATTTT
CASSLRTDTQYF
>TRBV7-9|TRBD2|.|TRBJ2-3
TGTGCCAGCAACGATGTGAGCGGGGGGACAGATACGCAGTATTTT
CASNDVSGGTDTQYF
>TRBV5-1|.|once|TRBJ2-5
TGCGCCAGCAGCTTGACGGGGTTTACATCTATGGGGCAAGAGACCCAGTACTTC
CASSLTGFTSMGQETQYF
>TRBV9|TRBD1|.|TRBJ1-2
TGTGCCAGCAGCGATAGCCCGGGACAGGGCAACACCTTC
CASSDSPGQGNTF
>TRBV6-6|.|.|TRBJ1-2
TGTGCCAGCAGTACGCCGGGAGGGTCCTATGGCTACACCTTC
CASSTPGGSYGYTF
>TRBV19|.|.|TRBJ2-1
TGTGCCAGTAGTATCGGGCAGGGTGGGGTCAATGAGCAGTTCTTC
CASSIGQGGVNEQFF
>TRBV5-6|.|.|TRBJ1-5
TGTGCCAGCAGCTTGTGGGAGCAGGCTAACAATCAGCCCCAGCATTTT
CASSLWEQANNQPQHF
>TRBV7-2|TRBD2|.|TRBJ2-3
TGTGCCAGCAGCCCTTGGACTAGCGGGGGAACAGATACGCAGTATTTT
CASSPWTSGGTDTQYF
>TRBV6-1|.|.|TRBJ2-7
TGTGCCAGCAGTCAGGGGACGGGGTACGAGCAGTACTTC
CASSQGTGYEQYF
>TRBV21-1|.|.|TRBJ1-5
TGTGCCAGCAGCAGAGGGGCTGGGGGCGCAGGAAATCAGCCCCAGCATTTT
CASSRGAGGAGNQPQHF
>TRBV5-4|TRBD1|.|TRBJ1-6
TGTGCCAGCAGCCGGACAGGGGAGTTGAGGAATTCACCCCTCCACTTT
CASSRTGELRNSPLHF
>TRBV5-1|.|few|TRBJ2-3
TGCGCCAGCTTCCCAAGGGGTACGCAGTATTTT
CASFPRGTQYF
>TRBV10-3|TRBD1|.|TRBJ1-2
TGTGCCATCAGTGACCCAGGGGGAGGCTACACCTTC
CAISDPGGGYTF
>TRBV2|.|medium-sized|TRBJ1-4
TGTGCCAGCAGCGTCGAGAACACTAATGAAAAACTGTTTTTT
CASSVENTNEKLFF
>TRBV10-2|.|few|TRBJ2-5
TGCGCCAGCAGTGATCTAGGGGGGGAAGAGACCCAGTACTTC
CASSDLGGEETQYF
>TRBV14|.|.|TRBJ2-7
TGTGCCAGCAGCCCACAGCCCTACGAGCAGTACTTC
CASSPQPYEQYF
>TRBV7-7|TRBD2|.|TRBJ2-5
TGTGCCAGCAGCTTAAGACTAGCGGGGGTTCAAGAGACCCAGTACTTC
CASSLRLAGVQETQYF
>TRBV5-5|TRBD1|.|TRBJ2-7
TGTGCCAGCAGCTTGGACAGGGGAACGGGCTACGAGCAGTACTTC
CASSLDRGTGYEQYF
>TRBV4-3|TRBD1|.|TRBJ1-2
TGCGCCAGCAGCCCTCGGACAGGGGTGATCTATGGCTACACCTTC
CASSPRTGVIYGYTF
>TRBV5-1|.|.|TRBJ2-2
TGCGCCAGCACCTTGAGGGGCCCCGGGGAGCTGTTTTTT
CASTLRGPGELFF
>TRBV5-4|.|.|TRBJ1-1
TGTGCCAGCAGCTCATACAGGTTCGACACTGAAGCTTTCTTT
CASSSYRFDTEAFF
>TRBV19|.|.|TRBJ1-4
TGTGCCAGTAGTTCGGCGGACAGTCCTAATGAAAAACTGTTTTTT
CASSSADSPNEKLFF
>TRBV29-1|TRBD1|.|TRBJ2-7
TGCAGCGTTAGACAGGGGGCGGCCTACGAGCAGTACTTC
CSVRQGAAYEQYF
>TRBV6-5|.|.|TRBJ1-1
TGTGCCAGCACAAACGGGGGCACTGAAGCTTTCTTT
CASTNGGTEAFF
>TRBV7-2|TRBD1|few|TRBJ2-2
TGTGCCAGCAGCGACGGACAGGGTCTAACCGGGGAGCTGTTTTTT
CASSDGQGLTGELFF
>TRBV15|.|.|TRBJ1-4
TGTGCCACATCGGGAAACCCTAATGAAAAACTGTTTTTT
CATSGNPNEKLFF
>TRBV6-5|TRBD2|.|TRBJ2-3
TGTGCCAGCCGTTGGCTAGCGGGGACAGATACGCAGTATTTT
CASRWLAGTDTQYF
>TRBV7-3|.|.|TRBJ2-3
TGTGCCAGCAGCTTAGCCCCTCTCTCTAGAACCAGCACAGATACGCAGTATTTT
CASSLAPLSRTSTDTQYF
>TRBV28|.|.|TRBJ1-1
TGTGCCAGCAGTGAGTTCCGGGGGGTGGATGAAGCTTTCTTT
CASSEFRGVDEAFF
>TRBV6-6|TRBD1|.|TRBJ2-1
TGTGCCAGCAGTGCACAGGGGGTCCCATACAATGAGCAGTTCTTC
CASSAQGVPYNEQFF
>TRBV7-8|TRBD2|.|TRBJ2-5
TGTGCCAGCAGCCCCGTAGCGGGGGGCCGCCAAGAGACCCAGTACTTC
CASSPVAGGRQETQYF
>TRBV7-2|.|.|TRBJ2-1
TGTGCCAGCAGTTCCTTTACAGGAATTTACAATGAGCAGTTCTTC
CASSSFTGIYNEQFF
>TRBV10-1|TRBD1|few|TRBJ1-4
TGCGCCAGCAGTGTTTTACGCGGGACAGGGGGATGCTGGTCTAATGAAAAACTGTTTTTT
CASSVLRGTGGCWSNEKLFF
>TRBV2|.|few|TRBJ1-6
TGTGCCAGCAGTGTAGAACAGAATAATTCACCCCTCCACTTT
CASSVEQNNSPLHF
>TRBV6-5|TRBD1|.|TRBJ2-5
TGTGCCAGCACCCTGGGACAGGGGACAGGTGAGACCCAGTACTTC
CASTLGQGTGETQYF
>TRBV5-4|.|.|TRBJ1-2
TGTGCCAGCAGCCTTCTGGAGGCCTATGGCTACACCTTC
CASSLLEAYGYTF